These T cell receptor beta chains were read from a single sample in a study of blood T cells in healthy people across ages. From the 5' RACE reads, TCRdb called clonotypes with MiXCR, one entry per CDR3 protein. The sample holds about 640,000 distinct CDR3 sequences, 45% to 65% seen once. Material: blood. These receptors were collected from a man in his 60s in good health. The CDR3 runs from the conserved cysteine through the conserved F or W. A D gene is named only where the DNA matches it firmly. The listing skips clone size in some rows; elsewhere it reads once, few, many or a size class.

size,length,J,D,V,CDR3,DNA
-,13,TRBJ2-5,TRBD1,TRBV3-1,CASSPDRAQTQYF,TGTGCCAGCAGCCCCGACAGGGCGCAGACCCAGTACTTC
-,16,TRBJ2-1,-,TRBV18,CASSPRGRGAYNEQFF,TGTGCCAGCTCACCTAGGGGTCGAGGGGCCTACAATGAGCAGTTCTTC
-,13,TRBJ2-5,-,TRBV10-3,CAISDWGSETQYF,TGTGCCATCAGTGACTGGGGGTCAGAGACCCAGTACTTC
many,15,TRBJ2-1,TRBD1,TRBV6-1,CASSEDRGQYNEQFF,TGTGCCAGCAGTGAGGACAGGGGCCAGTACAATGAGCAGTTCTTC
few,16,TRBJ1-2,-,TRBV12-3/TRBV12-4,CASAGQPIWSNYGYTF,TGTGCCAGTGCGGGACAACCGATTTGGTCTAACTATGGCTACACCTTC
few,15,TRBJ2-7,-,TRBV20-1,CSARDRAASPYEQYF,TGCAGTGCTAGAGATCGGGCAGCGAGCCCCTACGAGCAGTACTTC
few,13,TRBJ2-7,-,TRBV5-6,CASSYDPTYEQYF,TGTGCCAGCAGCTATGACCCAACCTACGAGCAGTACTTC
-,12,TRBJ2-4,-,TRBV20-1,CSLRGAKNIQYF,TGCAGCCTGAGGGGGGCCAAAAACATTCAGTACTTC
-,15,TRBJ2-1,-,TRBV14,CASSHFALSYNEQFF,TGTGCCAGCAGCCACTTTGCCCTCTCCTACAATGAGCAGTTCTTC
few,15,TRBJ2-1,TRBD1,TRBV20-1,CSAEGQTGPYNEQFF,TGCAGTGCAGAGGGCCAGACAGGGCCATACAATGAGCAGTTCTTC
-,13,TRBJ1-5,-,TRBV2,CASSAVLNQPQHF,TGTGCCAGCAGTGCGGTCCTCAATCAGCCCCAGCATTTT
-,16,TRBJ1-5,-,TRBV4-1,CASSQEGSYSNQPQHF,TGCGCCAGCAGCCAAGAGGGCAGCTATAGCAATCAGCCCCAGCATTTT
few,13,TRBJ2-5,-,TRBV7-7,CASSSDSAETQYF,TGTGCCAGCAGCTCGGACTCAGCCGAGACCCAGTACTTC
few,14,TRBJ2-1,-,TRBV20-1,CSARPGLDNNEQFF,TGCAGTGCTAGACCAGGGCTGGACAACAATGAGCAGTTCTTC
-,15,TRBJ1-2,-,TRBV3-1,CASGQDQGYHYGYTF,TGTGCCAGCGGCCAAGATCAGGGGTACCACTATGGCTACACCTTC
-,15,TRBJ2-3,-,TRBV5-1,CASSLFNTIPDTQYF,TGCGCCAGCAGCTTGTTCAACACCATACCAGATACGCAGTATTTT
few,13,TRBJ2-7,-,TRBV12-3/TRBV12-4,CASSPDGSYEQYF,TGTGCCAGCAGCCCGGACGGCTCCTACGAGCAGTACTTC
-,13,TRBJ2-7,-,TRBV15,CTTSRDFQLEQYF,TGTACCACCAGCAGAGATTTTCAACTCGAGCAGTACTTC
-,15,TRBJ2-5,TRBD1,TRBV5-1,CASSWGQGAVETQYF,TGCGCCAGCAGCTGGGGACAGGGTGCAGTAGAGACCCAGTACTTC
-,15,TRBJ1-2,TRBD1,TRBV20-1,CSARDPDRVGNGYTF,TGCAGTGCTAGAGACCCGGACAGGGTGGGAAATGGCTACACCTTC
few,16,TRBJ2-6,-,TRBV27,CASGRTGPSGANVLTF,TGTGCCAGCGGGAGAACCGGGCCCTCTGGGGCCAACGTCCTGACTTTC
-,18,TRBJ2-3,TRBD2,TRBV4-1,CASSQGGGSGGGADTQYF,TGCGCCAGCAGCCAAGGAGGTGGTAGCGGGGGTGGCGCAGATACGCAGTATTTT
-,17,TRBJ2-6,-,TRBV5-1,CASSLALALSGANVLTF,TGCGCCAGCAGCTTGGCCCTAGCGCTCTCTGGGGCCAACGTCCTGACTTTC
few,17,TRBJ2-2,TRBD2,TRBV28,CASRGLAGGLNTGELFF,TGTGCCAGCAGGGGACTAGCGGGGGGTCTGAACACCGGGGAGCTGTTTTTT
-,14,TRBJ2-3,-,TRBV9,CASSLRPSTDTQYF,TGTGCCAGCAGCCTCAGGCCGAGCACAGATACGCAGTATTTT
few,16,TRBJ1-6,TRBD1,TRBV20-1,CSARIQGSSYNSPLHF,TGCAGTGCTAGAATACAGGGGAGCTCCTATAATTCACCCCTCCACTTT
-,14,TRBJ2-3,-,TRBV20-1,CSARVPDSTDTQYF,TGCAGTGCTAGAGTTCCCGACAGTACAGATACGCAGTATTTT
-,13,TRBJ2-1,TRBD2,TRBV5-1,CASSWRTGGEQFF,TGCGCCAGCAGCTGGAGAACGGGGGGTGAGCAGTTCTTC
-,14,TRBJ2-7,-,TRBV19,CASSISTGRYEQYF,TGTGCCAGTAGTATCTCGACAGGTCGGTACGAGCAGTACTTC
few,14,TRBJ2-7,TRBD2,TRBV3-1,CASSHGTSDYEQYF,TGTGCCAGCAGCCACGGGACTAGCGACTACGAGCAGTACTTC
-,19,TRBJ2-3,TRBD2,TRBV4-1,CASSHTGLAGGLFADTQYF,TGCGCCAGCAGCCATACCGGACTAGCGGGGGGGCTCTTCGCAGATACGCAGTATTTT
few,16,TRBJ2-5,-,TRBV12-3/TRBV12-4,CASSLLGAPYQETQYF,TGTGCCAGCAGTTTACTGGGGGCCCCCTACCAAGAGACCCAGTACTTC
-,18,TRBJ2-1,-,TRBV7-9,CASSLRAEDSRIAYEQFF,TGTGCCAGCAGCTTACGGGCCGAGGACAGTAGGATCGCCTATGAGCAGTTCTTC
-,12,TRBJ2-7,-,TRBV27,CASVSLSYEQYF,TGTGCCAGCGTTTCACTGTCCTACGAGCAGTACTTC
few,15,TRBJ2-4,-,TRBV7-2,CASSLDGWTANIQYF,TGTGCCAGCAGCTTAGACGGTTGGACAGCAAACATTCAGTACTTC
many,15,TRBJ2-7,TRBD1,TRBV4-1,CASSHLGTGSYEQYF,TGCGCCAGCAGCCATCTGGGGACAGGGAGCTACGAGCAGTACTTC
-,14,TRBJ2-3,-,TRBV28,CATGEGGSTDTQYF,TGTGCCACCGGGGAGGGGGGTAGCACAGATACGCAGTATTTT
-,17,TRBJ2-7,TRBD1,TRBV5-1,CASSLAVSGQEGYEQYF,TGCGCCAGCAGCTTGGCCGTGTCGGGACAGGAGGGCTACGAGCAGTACTTC
-,17,TRBJ2-6,-,TRBV27,CASSPFGRTSGANVLTF,TGTGCCAGCAGTCCCTTTGGGCGGACGTCTGGGGCCAACGTCCTGACTTTC
-,15,TRBJ2-5,TRBD2,TRBV5-1,CASSLAGTSFETQYF,TGCGCCAGCAGCTTGGCAGGGACTAGCTTTGAGACCCAGTACTTC
-,13,TRBJ1-1,-,TRBV5-1,CASSSDKNTEAFF,TGCGCCAGCAGCTCGGACAAGAACACTGAAGCTTTCTTT
-,14,TRBJ1-6,-,TRBV6-5,CASSSGTGYSPLHF,TGTGCCAGCAGCTCAGGGACCGGTTATTCACCCCTCCACTTT